This T cell receptor (beta chain) appears in the sequencing data of a study of CD8+ T cells in alopecia areata. Collection of lesional scalp punch biopsies and peripheral blood was performed in alopecia areata patients. RNA was isolated and reverse transcribed to cDNA, the sequencing template. The data were produced by immunoSEQ multiplex PCR, yet TCRdb's version contains in-frame clones alone and is incomplete. Seen here are roughly 12,000 clones, 60% observed once, and the top ten hold about a fifth. Trimming shortened V by 1 base and J by 8 bases, and 15 bases separated the two germline ends. The CDR3 spans 15 residues. The V gene's germline CDR1 is MGHRA and CDR2 YSYEKL.

This receptor was obtained from a human donor with alopecia areata. The sample consisted of skin. V usage is TRBV4-1 and J usage is TRBJ1-5; D is undetermined. The chain's CDR3 is CASSQAWGIREPQHF. The CDR3 nucleotides are TGCGCCAGCAGCCAAGCGTGGGGAATTCGGGAGCCCCAGCATTTT.